Sequencing of this T cell receptor (beta chain) was carried out in a study of human T cells and chemical hapten exposure. Study as a whole: Patch tests put 0.01% DPC on the upper back, read at 6 days. Overall study results and limits: Against controls, expanded TCRs gave rise to significantly more large CDR3 similarity clusters.

This clonotype was counted many times. Its cognate antigen is unknown. Sample time point: pre-sensitization, week 0. Treatment: therapeutic diphenylcyclopropenone sensitization with weekly scalp DPC. Unique molecular identifiers were attached to individual cDNA molecules during library preparation. One entry per CDR3 protein results from TCRdb running MiXCR on the RACE reads. The table lists about 250,000 distinct CDR3 sequences, around 7.3% of them singletons. This specimen was whole blood, taken in connection with sensitization to the hapten diphenylcyclopropenone (DPC). This TCR derives from a man aged 18 to 29 with alopecia areata. Some clones in this sample may be carry-over from other donors' samples.

CDR3 sequence: CASSTGTEKKNTEKVEAFF. The DNA of the CDR3 is TGTGCCAGCAGTACCGGGACAGAAAAGAAGAACACTGAAAAGGTCGAAGCTTTCTTT. This sequence joins TRBV27 and TRBJ1-1; 7 bases match TRBD1. V was pared by 5 bases and J by 8 bases, with 26 bases of the junction left unmatched. This CDR3 contains 19 residues. Germline V lookup: CDR1 MNHEY, CDR2 SMNVEV (reference sequence).